This TCR beta chain was documented in a study of tissue T cells after allogeneic stem cell transplantation. Sequencing was performed with immunoSEQ multiplex PCR; in TCRdb, only in-frame clones are kept and a portion is missing. Of about 48,000 clones in the sample, approximately 73% were seen once. The CDR3 has 14 amino acids. Trimming cost V 0 bases and J 6 bases; bases outside gene matches: 2. CDR1 LGHNA and CDR2 YSYQKL come from the germline V gene. This clone turned up a few times. Its antigen is undetermined. Gene names are the mouse ones. The CDR3 end lies 1 residue beyond the end of the read and is filled in from the germline J gene. Points from the study as a whole: Some tissue clones might be persisting host cells; their alloreactivity or antigen specificity was not determined.

Sequencing was performed on sorted cells pooled from one or two spleens. The clonotype comes from a pool of C57BL/6 mice in good health. This chain joins TRBV2 and TRBJ2-7, with 10 nucleotides matching TRBD1. The sequenced CDR3 bases are TGTGCCAGCAGCCAAGAGGGACAGGGGAGTGAACAGTAC. Its protein product is CASSQEGQGSEQY. The full-length CDR3 reads as CASSQEGQGSEQYF.